Below, 15 T cell receptor beta chains from the same sample are listed, as sequenced in a study of shared T cell receptors in the human thymus. Profiling relied on immunoSEQ multiplex PCR, and the TCRdb table lists in-frame clones only, not all of them. This table has about 660,000 clones, around 87% appearing once. The same sample was also used in a study of human thymus T cells.

The sample consisted of thymocytes. The receptors originated from a boy less than two years old with a congenital heart defect.

This chain connects TRBV11-1 to TRBJ2-3; 7 positions match TRBD1. The CDR3 spans 19 residues. V gave up 1 base and J gave up 1 base; unmatched junction bases: 14. Germline lookup yields CDR1 SGHAT and CDR2 FQDESV (reference sequence). The CDR3 spells CASSLGVGDRVRGTDTQYF. DNA for the CDR3: TGTGCCAGCAGCTTAGGGGTCGGTGACAGGGTAAGGGGCACAGATACGCAGTATTTT.

This chain links TRBV5-1 with TRBJ1-1; D ambiguous. The CDR3 is 15 residues long. Trimming shortened V by 5 bases and J by 2 bases, and 16 bases separated the two germline ends. Germline values: CDR1 SGHRS, CDR2 YFSETQ. CDR3 sequence: CASSSPSGPNTEAFF. The DNA for the CDR3 is TGCGCCAGCAGTTCCCCTTCGGGTCCCAACACTGAAGCTTTCTTT.

The chain combines TRBV2 with TRBJ2-1; no clear D gene. V was pared by 2 bases and J by 4 bases, with 3 bases between. From germline, CDR1 is SNHLY and CDR2 FYNNEI. This CDR3 contains 12 residues. CDR3 in amino acids: CASSEQYNEQFF. The DNA of the CDR3 is TGTGCCAGCAGTGAACAGTACAATGAGCAGTTCTTC.

V and J are TRBV5-1 and TRBJ2-3; 10 positions agree with TRBD2. The V segment lost 0 bases and the J segment 2 bases; nucleotides outside the gene matches: 6. The CDR3 runs to 17 residues. Looked up from germline, CDR1 is SGHRS and CDR2 is YFSETQ. The DNA of the CDR3 is TGCGCCAGCAGCTTGGCTGTAGCGGGGGGTTACACAGATACGCAGTATTTT. It specifies CASSLAVAGGYTDTQYF.

The CDR3 coding sequence is TGTGCCAGCAGCTTGGGCGGCGGGGGACTTCAACCCTACGAGCAGTACTTC. It yields the protein CASSLGGGGLQPYEQYF. The chain is built from TRBV5-6 and TRBJ2-7; 7 positions match TRBD2. CDR1 is SGHDT, CDR2 YYEEEE, per germline. This CDR3 has 17 residues. The V and J ends lost 0 bases and 2 bases, in that order; junction bases with no gene match: 11.

This chain links TRBV15 with TRBJ1-2, with 12 bases identical to TRBD1. The CDR3 contains 15 residues. The V gene's germline CDR1 is LNHNV and CDR2 YYDKDF (reference sequence). After removal of 5 bases from V and 5 bases from J, the junction contained 6 bases not matched to a gene. The CDR3 bases are TGTGCCACCAGCGAACGGGACAGGGGGCGTTATGGCTACACCTTC. This gives the protein CATSERDRGRYGYTF.

The chain has TRBV6-6 and TRBJ2-1; 7 positions match TRBD2. The germline gives CDR1 MNHNY, CDR2 SVGAGI (reference sequence). The CDR3 covers 14 residues. The V segment lost 6 bases and the J segment 8 bases; nucleotides outside the gene matches: 10. The CDR3 region is CASRPPRAGDEQFF. DNA for the CDR3: TGTGCCAGCAGACCCCCTCGGGCGGGGGATGAGCAGTTCTTC.

Remarks on this clone: Its ends do not fully match the called genes, so a read error is possible. Other DNA sequences in the sample encode the same CDR3. The chain links TRBV9 to TRBJ1-6, with D possibly matching TRBD1 (5 bases). Germline lookup yields CDR1 SGDLS and CDR2 YYNGEE. This CDR3 region has 21 residues. CDR3 amino acids: CASSTRRDPPGESSYNSPLHF. The DNA for the CDR3 is TGTGCCAGCAGCACCCGTAGAGATCCCCCGGGGGAGAGCTCCTATAATTCCCCCCTCCACTTT.

CDR3 DNA sequence: TGTGCCAGCAGCGGGGGACAGGGTGAGGGAGGCTACACCTTC. Residues: CASSGGQGEGGYTF. The V call is TRBV13, the J call TRBJ1-2; 9 nucleotides agree with TRBD1. J lost 8 bases, V lost 5 bases, and 9 bases had no gene match. Germline CDR1 is PRHDT and CDR2 is FYEKMQ (reference sequence). There are 14 residues in the CDR3. Based on the CDR3 plus reference TRBV13 and TRBJ1-2, the full variable domain is AAGVIQSPRHLIKEKRETATLKCYPIPRHDTVYWYQQGPGQDPQFLISFYEKMQSDKGSIPDRFSAQQFSDYHSELNMSSLELGDSALYFCASSGGQGEGGYTFGSGTRLTVV.

This clone has more than one count but fewer than ten. This chain joins TRBV18 and TRBJ1-1; 7 bases agree with TRBD1. V was pared by 3 bases and J by 3 bases, with 10 bases of the junction left unmatched. The length of the CDR3 is 16 residues. Germline CDR1 is KGHSH and CDR2 is LQKENI. CDR3 residues: CASSPETGRIYTEAFF. The CDR3 nucleotides are TGTGCCAGCTCACCCGAGACAGGGAGGATTTACACTGAAGCTTTCTTT.

The chain couples TRBV27 to TRBJ2-5, with D possibly TRBD2 on 6 matching bases. This CDR3 comprises 14 residues. The V end lost 6 bases, the J end lost 3 bases, and 14 bases lay between the germline ends. From germline, CDR1 is MNHEY and CDR2 SMNVEV (reference sequence). The CDR3 loop is CASRLASGKETQYF. As DNA, the CDR3 is TGTGCCAGCAGACTAGCCTCTGGGAAAGAGACCCAGTACTTC.

The rearrangement joins TRBV4-1 to TRBJ1-1; D is perhaps TRBD1 (5 bases). Trimming took 1 base from V and 1 from J, leaving 7 bases between them. CDR3 size: 14 residues. The germline V gene encodes CDR1 MGHRA and CDR2 YSYEKL. CDR3 coding DNA: TGCGCCAGCAGCCAAGCTCAGGGGAACACTGAAGCTTTCTTT. Residues: CASSQAQGNTEAFF.

The rearrangement links TRBV6-1 to TRBJ1-4, with 7 bases that match TRBD1. The CDR3 extends over 16 amino acids. CDR1 is MNHNS and CDR2 is SASEGT in the germline V gene. Unmatched junction bases numbered 11, after V lost 4 bases and J lost 6 bases. The CDR3 sequence: CASSALYRGADEKLFF. CDR3 coding DNA: TGTGCCAGCAGTGCCCTCTACAGGGGCGCGGATGAAAAACTGTTTTTT.

Comments on this clone: The identical CDR3 is also encoded by other nucleotide sequences in the sample. This rearrangement joins TRBV2 to TRBJ1-5; TRBD1 matches at 9 bases. J was trimmed by 5 bases and V by 4 bases; bases with no gene match: 3. This CDR3 contains 14 residues. Per germline, CDR1 SNHLY and CDR2 FYNNEI. The chain's CDR3 is CASSAGQGDQPQHF. The CDR3, as DNA: TGTGCCAGCAGTGCGGGACAGGGCGATCAGCCCCAGCATTTT.

This chain connects TRBV15 to TRBJ1-5, with TRBD1 identical over 8 bases. The CDR3 runs 15 residues. The J segment lost 7 bases and the V segment lost 1 base, leaving 6 bases of the junction unmatched. Germline assignment: CDR1 LNHNV and CDR2 YYDKDF (reference sequence). The CDR3 DNA follows: TGTGCCACCAGCAGAGGACAGGGGCCGTGGCAGCCCCAGCATTTT. As protein: CATSRGQGPWQPQHF.